The clone carrying this TCR beta chain appeared a few times. This record comes from a study of control samples from healthy donors and cancer patients. Sequencing was performed with immunoSEQ multiplex PCR; in TCRdb, only in-frame clones are kept and a portion is missing. This sample yields about 130,000 clones, of which over 75% are seen a single time; about 3.4% belongs to the top ten. Trimming took 4 bases from V and 0 from J, leaving 9 bases between them. Germline V gene lookup returns CDR1 MGHRA and CDR2 YSYEKL. This CDR3 is built from 15 residues. The chain is built from TRBV4-1 and TRBJ1-4; D not resolved. Sequenced material: blood. This TCR came from a man between 50 and 59 years old in good health. This chain's CDR3 is CASSLTSATNEKLFF. The CDR3 nucleotides read TGCGCCAGCAGCCTGACCTCTGCAACTAATGAAAAACTGTTTTTT.